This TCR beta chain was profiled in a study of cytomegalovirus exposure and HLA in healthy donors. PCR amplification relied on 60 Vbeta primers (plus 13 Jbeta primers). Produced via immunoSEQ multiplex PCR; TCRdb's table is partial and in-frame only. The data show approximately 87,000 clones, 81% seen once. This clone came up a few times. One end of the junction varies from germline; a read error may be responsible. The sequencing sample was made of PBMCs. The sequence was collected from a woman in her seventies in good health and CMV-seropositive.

The CDR3: CASSGTGGSHEQYF. The CDR3 DNA follows: TGTGCCAGCAGCGGGACAGGGGGCTCCCACGAGCAGTACTTC. The chain joins TRBV5-6 to TRBJ2-7; 12 positions match TRBD1. This CDR3 spans 14 amino acids. CDR1 is SGHDT and CDR2 is YYEEEE in the germline V gene.